This TCR beta chain came from a study of T cell responses to AZD1222 COVID-19 vaccine. It was second doses at about 4 or about 12 weeks that were pooled. TCRdb keeps only in-frame clones here, not all; method: immunoSEQ multiplex PCR. The sample holds approximately 100,000 clones, roughly nine tenths seen once. The germline V gene encodes CDR1 LNHDA and CDR2 SQIVND (reference sequence). V was pared by 2 bases and J by 0 bases, with 8 bases between. The CDR3 sequence is 15 residues long. Comment on this clone: Its antigen is unknown.

Overall study results and limits: Only after the peak T cell response were repertoires sampled. Mapped onto spike, vaccine-associated CD4 TCRs spanned it and were dominant at 160-218 and 743-854.

The TCR comes from an adult who received the AZD1222 COVID-19 vaccine. This sequence joins TRBV19 and TRBJ1-5; a weak D match, TRBD1 (6 bases). The sequenced sample was peripheral blood, obtained 28 days after the second AZD1222 dose. The CDR3 sequence is CASSITGSSNQPQHF. The CDR3 coding sequence is TGTGCCAGTAGTATAACAGGGTCTAGCAATCAGCCCCAGCATTTT.